The source of this T cell receptor beta chain is a study of blood T cell repertoires in COVID-19. The germline gives CDR1 SSHAT, CDR2 FNYEAQ (reference sequence). The CDR3 runs 16 residues. TCRdb's copy holds only in-frame clones and misses some; the assay was immunoSEQ multiplex PCR. Among approximately 60,000 clones listed, 86% were seen once. A remark on this clone: One end of the junction fails to match germline, which may point to a read error.

This receptor was taken from a man in his fifties or sixties with active COVID-19. Sequenced sample: peripheral blood. This chain uses TRBV7-7 with TRBJ2-5, with 10 nucleotides matching TRBD1. The CDR3 sequence: CASSSRRDRGQETQYF. In nucleotides, the CDR3 is TGTGCTAGCAGCTCGAGACGGGACAGGGGCCAAGAGACCCAGTACTTC.